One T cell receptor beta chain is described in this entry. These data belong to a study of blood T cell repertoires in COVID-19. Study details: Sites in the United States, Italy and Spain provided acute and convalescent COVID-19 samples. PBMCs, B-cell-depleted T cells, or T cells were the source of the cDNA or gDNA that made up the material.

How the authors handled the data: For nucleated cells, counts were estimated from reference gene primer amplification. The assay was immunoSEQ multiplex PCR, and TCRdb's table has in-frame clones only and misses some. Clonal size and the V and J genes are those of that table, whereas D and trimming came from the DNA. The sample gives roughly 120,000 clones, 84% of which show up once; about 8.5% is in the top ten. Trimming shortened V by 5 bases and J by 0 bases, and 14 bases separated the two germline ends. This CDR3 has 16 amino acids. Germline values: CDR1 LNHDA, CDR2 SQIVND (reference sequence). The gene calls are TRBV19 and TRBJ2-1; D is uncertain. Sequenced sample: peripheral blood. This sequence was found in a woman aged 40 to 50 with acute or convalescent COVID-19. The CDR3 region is CASSVLGRSSYNEQFF. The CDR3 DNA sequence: TGTGCCAGTAGTGTCCTAGGAAGGAGCTCCTACAATGAGCAGTTCTTC.